The entry below describes one TCR beta chain. Its specificity is unknown. This sample is part of a study of post-analysis software for immune sequencing data. Study as a whole: Disease courses included relapsing-remitting, secondary progressive and progressive-relapsing multiple sclerosis. Study-wide findings and caveats: By F measure, samples from a shared preparation batch strongly co-clustered. Controls' normalized Chao1 diversity significantly exceeded that of multiple sclerosis patients.

Unique molecular identifiers tagged the TCR beta cDNA libraries. The authors obtained 500,000 or so cDNA molecules from around 0.96 to 9.9 million T cells. A single record per CDR3 protein comes from TCRdb applying MiXCR to the PCR reads. Altogether 820,000 or so distinct CDR3 sequences are present, approximately 53% being singletons, with the ten largest covering roughly 4.4%. Material for sequencing was blood. The sequence was collected from a girl aged 10 to 17 with multiple sclerosis.

The CDR3 region is CASKEAGSAYEQYF. For the CDR3, the DNA is TGTGCCAGCAAAGAGGCGGGAAGTGCGTACGAGCAGTACTTC. This chain joins TRBV28 and TRBJ2-7; tentative D call: TRBD2 (6 bases). Trimming shortened V by 7 bases and J by 4 bases, and 17 bases separated the two germline ends. This CDR3 comprises 14 residues. CDR1 and CDR2 (germline): MDHEN, SYDVKM.